Given below is one T cell receptor beta chain in context. The antigen is unknown. These data are taken from a study of T cells in Graves' hyperthyroidism and ophthalmopathy. General study results and limits: Most expanded thyroid clonotypes above 0.001 recurred in blood.

Germline CDR1 and CDR2: SNHLY and FYNNEI. This CDR3 has 16 residues. Trimming took off 8 bases at V and 0 bases at J, with 14 bases between the two ends. RNA transcripts provided the source from which TCR beta CDR3 regions were amplified. The study used the HTBI primer set for a first-round RT-PCR of the TCR CDR3. TCRdb reanalysed the multiplex PCR reads using MiXCR and keeps one entry per CDR3 protein. The table includes 400,000 to 500,000 distinct CDR3 sequences, about 15% detected once. The V and J genes are TRBV2 and TRBJ2-6, with D maybe TRBD1 (6 bases). What was sequenced was blood. The TCR comes from a man younger than 35 with Graves' ophthalmopathy. CDR3 DNA sequence: TGTGCCAGCTTCCAGGGGATCAACTCTGGGGCCAACGTCCTGACTTTC. Its translation: CASFQGINSGANVLTF.